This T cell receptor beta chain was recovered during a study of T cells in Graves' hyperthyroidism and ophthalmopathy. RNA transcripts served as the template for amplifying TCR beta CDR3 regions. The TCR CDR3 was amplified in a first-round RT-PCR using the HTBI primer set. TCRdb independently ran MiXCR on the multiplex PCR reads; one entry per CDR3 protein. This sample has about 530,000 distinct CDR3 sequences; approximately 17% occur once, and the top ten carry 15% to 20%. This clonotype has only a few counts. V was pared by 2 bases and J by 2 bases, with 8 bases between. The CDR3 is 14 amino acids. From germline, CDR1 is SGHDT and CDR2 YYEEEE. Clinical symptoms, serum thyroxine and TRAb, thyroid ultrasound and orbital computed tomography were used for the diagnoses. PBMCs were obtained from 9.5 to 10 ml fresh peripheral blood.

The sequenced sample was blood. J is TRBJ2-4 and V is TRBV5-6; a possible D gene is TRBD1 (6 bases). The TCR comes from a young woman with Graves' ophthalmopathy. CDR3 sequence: CASSFTGTKNIQYF. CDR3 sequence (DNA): TGTGCCAGCAGCTTTACAGGGACCAAAAACATTCAGTACTTC.